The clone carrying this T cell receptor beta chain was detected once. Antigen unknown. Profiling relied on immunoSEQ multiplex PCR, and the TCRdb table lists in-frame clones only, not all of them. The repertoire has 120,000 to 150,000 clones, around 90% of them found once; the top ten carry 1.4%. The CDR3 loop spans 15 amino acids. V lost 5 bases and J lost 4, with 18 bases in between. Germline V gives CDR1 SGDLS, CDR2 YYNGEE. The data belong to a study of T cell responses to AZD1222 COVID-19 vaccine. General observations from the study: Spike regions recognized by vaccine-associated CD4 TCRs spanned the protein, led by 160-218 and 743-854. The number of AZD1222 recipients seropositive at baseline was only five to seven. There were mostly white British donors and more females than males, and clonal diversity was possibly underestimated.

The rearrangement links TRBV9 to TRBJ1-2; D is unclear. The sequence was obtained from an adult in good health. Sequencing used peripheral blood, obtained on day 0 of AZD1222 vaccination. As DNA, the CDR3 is TGTGCCAGCAGTGGCCTTTCGGGGTCTACCTATGGCTACACCTTC. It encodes CASSGLSGSTYGYTF. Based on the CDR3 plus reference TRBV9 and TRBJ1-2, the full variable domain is DSGVTQTPKHLITATGQRVTLRCSPRSGDLSVYWYQQSLDQGLQFLIQYYNGEERAKGNILERFSAQQFPDLHSELNLSSLELGDSALYFCASSGLSGSTYGYTFGSGTRLTVV.